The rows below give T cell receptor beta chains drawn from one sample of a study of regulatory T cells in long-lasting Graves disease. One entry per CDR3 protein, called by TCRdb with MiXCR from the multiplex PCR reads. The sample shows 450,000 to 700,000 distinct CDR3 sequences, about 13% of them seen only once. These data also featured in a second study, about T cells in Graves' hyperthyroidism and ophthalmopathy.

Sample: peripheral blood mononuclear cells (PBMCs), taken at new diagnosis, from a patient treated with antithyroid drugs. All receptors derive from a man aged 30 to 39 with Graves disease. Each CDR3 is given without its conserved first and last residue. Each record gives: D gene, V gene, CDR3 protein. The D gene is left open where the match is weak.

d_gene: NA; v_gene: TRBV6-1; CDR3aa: ASSPGDRFEQY
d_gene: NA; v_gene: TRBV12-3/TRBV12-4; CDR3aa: ASSLAMPDTQY
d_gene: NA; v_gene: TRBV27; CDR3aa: ASRLAGQGQPQH
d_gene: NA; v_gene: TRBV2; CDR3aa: ASKDSLNTEAF
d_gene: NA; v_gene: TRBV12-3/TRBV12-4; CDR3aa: ASSSPRTLGGYT
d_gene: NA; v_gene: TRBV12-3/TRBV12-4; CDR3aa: ASSYSKERYGYT
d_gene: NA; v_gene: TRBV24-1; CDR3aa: ATSDRGGGRAIRGELF
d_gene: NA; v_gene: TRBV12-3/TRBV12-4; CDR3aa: ASRTGTSYEQY
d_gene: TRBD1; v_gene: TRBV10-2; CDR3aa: ATTGAGANVLT
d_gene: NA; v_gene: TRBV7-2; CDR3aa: ASSLAMGLNTEAF
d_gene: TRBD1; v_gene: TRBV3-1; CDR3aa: ASSPRQGRSYEQY
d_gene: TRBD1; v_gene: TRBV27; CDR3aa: ASSLSGQPDIYEQY
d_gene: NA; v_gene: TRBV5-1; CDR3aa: ASSLGSAGSGETQY
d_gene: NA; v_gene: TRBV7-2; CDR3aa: ASKSRDLGRDTQY
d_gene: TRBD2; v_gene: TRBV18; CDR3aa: ASSRGFTSGGSYEQY
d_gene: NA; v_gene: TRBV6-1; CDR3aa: ASRHNYEQY
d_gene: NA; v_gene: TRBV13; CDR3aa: ASSSASYEQY
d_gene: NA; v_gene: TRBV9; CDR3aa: ASSVEPRGARGEQY
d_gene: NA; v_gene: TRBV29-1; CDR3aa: SVEGVSTDTQY
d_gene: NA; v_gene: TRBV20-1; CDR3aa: SAGQFAYEQY
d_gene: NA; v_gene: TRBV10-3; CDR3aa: AISATSGTVYGYT
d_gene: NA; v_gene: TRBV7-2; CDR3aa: ASSLEVYQPQH
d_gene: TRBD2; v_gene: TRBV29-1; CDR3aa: SARGTSGRTQY
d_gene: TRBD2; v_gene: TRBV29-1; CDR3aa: SVTPGTSGETQY
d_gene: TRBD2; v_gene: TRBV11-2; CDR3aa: ASSGLAGRNEQF
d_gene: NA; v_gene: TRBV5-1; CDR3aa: ASSLEGGPLGNEQF
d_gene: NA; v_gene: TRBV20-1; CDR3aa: SATDPYWEQY
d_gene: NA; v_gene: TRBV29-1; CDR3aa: SVESWETQY
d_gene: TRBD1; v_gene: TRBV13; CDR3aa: ASSARQGSRSPLH
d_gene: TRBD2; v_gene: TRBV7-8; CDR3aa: ASSLMTGGSADTQY
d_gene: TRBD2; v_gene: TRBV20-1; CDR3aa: SASSLVGGPYEQY
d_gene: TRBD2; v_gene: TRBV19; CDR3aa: ATRGTGGYEQY
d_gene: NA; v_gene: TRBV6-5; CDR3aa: ASSYFQGTNTEAF
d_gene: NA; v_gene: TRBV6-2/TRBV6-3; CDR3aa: ASSELFRTPGDGYT
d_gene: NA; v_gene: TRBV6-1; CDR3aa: ASVQGREQY
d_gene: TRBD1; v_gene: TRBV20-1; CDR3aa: TRGQSQETQY
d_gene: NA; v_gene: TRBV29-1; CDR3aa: SVEMGAYGYT
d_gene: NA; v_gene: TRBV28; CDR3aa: ASSSRDTDTQY
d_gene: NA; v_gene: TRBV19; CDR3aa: ASSRDTYQPQH
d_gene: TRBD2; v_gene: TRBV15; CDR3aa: VTSRAGTNEETQY
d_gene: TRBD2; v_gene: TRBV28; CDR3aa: ASSLAGGKGETQY
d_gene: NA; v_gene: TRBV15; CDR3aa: ATSTARWNNQPQH
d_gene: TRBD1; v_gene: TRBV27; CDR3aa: ASSSRDRAEHGYT
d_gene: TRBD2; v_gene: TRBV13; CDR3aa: ASSRASGNIQY
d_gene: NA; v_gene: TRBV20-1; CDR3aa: SARDAGGAGNQPQH